Shown below are 18 T cell receptor beta chains from a single sample sequenced in a study of shared clonotypes between healthy human individuals. Method: immunoSEQ multiplex PCR; TCRdb's copy keeps in-frame clones and lacks some. The sample records roughly 650,000 clones, about 96% being singletons. Naivety among CD8 cells was defined by CD45RO negativity and positive CCR7 selection, thereby excluding terminally differentiated effector memory CD45RA+ cells. The sample consisted of naive CD8+ T cells sorted from blood. Receptors originate from a woman in her thirties in good health.

This chain uses TRBV29-1 with TRBJ2-7; 9 bases line up with TRBD1. Germline values: CDR1 SQVTM, CDR2 ANQGSEA. The CDR3 consists of 13 residues. V gave up 7 bases and J gave up 4 bases; unmatched junction bases: 8. DNA of the CDR3: TGCAGCGCCCTCGAACAGGGGGCGTACGAGCAGTACTTC. Its protein product is CSALEQGAYEQYF.

DNA of the CDR3: TGTGCCAGCAGTGAAACGGGAGAGGTCTACGAGCAGTACTTC. It yields the protein CASSETGEVYEQYF. The rearrangement joins TRBV6-1 to TRBJ2-7; maybe TRBD2 (6 bases). V was trimmed by 2 bases and J by 3 bases, leaving 11 bases between them. The V gene's germline CDR1 is MNHNS and CDR2 SASEGT. The CDR3 extends over 14 amino acids.

This clone was seen a single time. This chain connects TRBV13 to TRBJ2-7; 7 bases agree with TRBD2. Germline assignment: CDR1 PRHDT and CDR2 FYEKMQ (reference sequence). V dropped 5 bases and J dropped 6; count of bases not matched to a gene: 4. The CDR3 consists of 12 residues. The CDR3 DNA is TGTGCCAGCAGCGCAGCGGGGCGCGAGCAGTACTTC. Translation gives CASSAAGREQYF.

The chain carries TRBV28 and TRBJ2-7, with TRBD1 identical over 12 bases. V lost 3 bases and J lost 3; bases outside the gene matches: 12. The CDR3 spans 18 residues. Germline CDR1 MDHEN, CDR2 SYDVKM. CDR3 sequence (DNA): TGTGCCAGCAGTTTCCTCACCGGGACAGGGGGCGAGGGCTACGAGCAGTACTTC. This sequence encodes CASSFLTGTGGEGYEQYF.

The chain links TRBV7-9 to TRBJ2-7; D tentatively fits TRBD1 or TRBD2 (6 bases each). This CDR3 is 17 amino acids long. The V end lost 6 bases, the J end lost 0 bases, and 21 bases lay between the germline ends. CDR1 is SEHNR and CDR2 is FQNEAQ in the germline V gene (reference sequence). DNA for the CDR3: TGTGCCAGCAGTCCGCGGGATGGGGGCCCTGCCTCCTACGAGCAGTACTTC. It specifies CASSPRDGGPASYEQYF.

CDR3 sequence: CASSYGGPGEQYF. The CDR3 DNA is TGTGCCAGCAGCTACGGGGGGCCGGGGGAGCAGTACTTC. The V call is TRBV9, the J call TRBJ2-7, with D possibly TRBD2 on 7 matching bases. Trimming cost V 4 bases and J 7 bases, with 15 bases left between them. Germline V gives CDR1 SGDLS, CDR2 YYNGEE. This CDR3 comprises 13 residues. Complete variable domain (other parts from reference TRBV9 and TRBJ2-7): DSGVTQTPKHLITATGQRVTLRCSPRSGDLSVYWYQQSLDQGLQFLIQYYNGEERAKGNILERFSAQQFPDLHSELNLSSLELGDSALYFCASSYGGPGEQYFGPGTRLTVT.

The chain is built from TRBV19 and TRBJ2-1, with 9 bases matching TRBD1. CDR1 and CDR2 from the germline V gene are LNHDA and SQIVND (reference sequence). This CDR3 comprises 15 residues. Trimming took 7 bases from V and 7 from J; bases not matched to a gene: 11. The CDR3 DNA reads as TGTGCCAGTAAGCCGGGACAGGGTTATTCTAATGAGCAGTTCTTC. This gives the protein CASKPGQGYSNEQFF.

The V and J genes are TRBV11-2 and TRBJ2-7; D is unclear. The V end was cut by 5 bases, the J end by 7 bases, with 15 bases between. The CDR3 runs to 13 residues. Germline-derived CDR1 and CDR2 are SGHAT and FQNNGV. The CDR3 spells CASSPSEFLEQYF. CDR3 sequence (DNA): TGTGCCAGCAGCCCTAGTGAGTTCCTAGAGCAGTACTTC.

The chain carries TRBV28 and TRBJ2-1, with D hard to call. The V and J ends lost 5 bases and 10 bases respectively, with 12 bases between them. This CDR3 is built from 12 residues. Germline CDR1 is MDHEN and CDR2 is SYDVKM. DNA of the CDR3: TGTGCCAGCAGTACCGACGGATGGGAGCAGTTCTTC. It codes for CASSTDGWEQFF. Variable domain in full (rest from reference TRBV28 and TRBJ2-1): DVKVTQSSRYLVKRTGEKVFLECVQDMDHENMFWYRQDPGLGLRLIYFSYDVKMKEKGDIPEGYSVSREKKERFSLILESASTNQTSMYLCASSTDGWEQFFGPGTRLTVL.

The rearrangement uses TRBV7-3 and TRBJ2-5; the D is unclear. The CDR3 totals 13 residues. V was clipped by 5 bases and J by 3 bases, with 10 bases between them. Germline V gene sequence: CDR1 SGHTA, CDR2 FQGTGA. CDR3 DNA sequence: TGTGCCAGCAGCCCCGTCCAGAAAGAGACCCAGTACTTC. Translation: CASSPVQKETQYF.

The chain employs TRBV19 and TRBJ1-1; D ambiguous. V was trimmed by 0 bases and J by 0 bases, leaving 14 bases between them. Germline-derived CDR1 and CDR2 are LNHDA and SQIVND (reference sequence). The length of the CDR3 is 17 residues. The CDR3 coding sequence is TGTGCCAGTAGTATAGATTTTCGGGCAGTCATGAACACTGAAGCTTTCTTT. As protein: CASSIDFRAVMNTEAFF.

V is TRBV7-9 and J is TRBJ1-5; D is ambiguous. Looked up from germline, CDR1 is SEHNR and CDR2 is FQNEAQ (reference sequence). There are 13 residues in the CDR3. V lost 5 bases, J lost 2 bases, and 7 bases lay in between. Here the CDR3 reads CASSPEGNQPQHF. CDR3 in DNA: TGTGCCAGCAGCCCAGAGGGCAATCAGCCCCAGCATTTT.

The rearrangement links TRBV5-6 to TRBJ1-2; 10 nucleotides agree with TRBD1. The trim removed 4 bases at V and 1 base at J, leaving 13 bases unmatched. Germline V gene sequence: CDR1 SGHDT, CDR2 YYEEEE. The CDR3 length is 18 residues. The CDR3 DNA is TGTGCCAGCAGCCATCCCGGGACAGGGGATCCGGGTAACTATGGCTACACCTTC. This translates into CASSHPGTGDPGNYGYTF.

The rearrangement uses TRBV2 and TRBJ2-2; D remains unclear. V lost 6 bases and J 4 bases, leaving 15 bases between the germline ends. The CDR3 contains 15 residues. CDR1 SNHLY and CDR2 FYNNEI come from the germline V gene. The CDR3 nucleotides are TGTGCCAGCAGGCATCGGGTGGCGGTCACCGGGGAGCTGTTTTTT. Translation gives CASRHRVAVTGELFF.

Turning to this clone: The identical CDR3 is also encoded by other nucleotide sequences in the sample. The chain combines TRBV27 with TRBJ2-3, with D perhaps TRBD2 (6 bases). V was clipped by 0 bases and J by 0 bases, with 10 bases between them. Germline V gene lookup returns CDR1 MNHEY and CDR2 SMNVEV (reference sequence). The CDR3 is made up of 16 amino acids. CDR3 residues: CASSLSSGTSTDTQYF. CDR3 DNA sequence: TGTGCCAGCAGTTTATCTAGCGGAACTAGCACAGATACGCAGTATTTT.

As regards this clone: The junction shows a germline mismatch at one end, possibly a read error. V usage is TRBV7-9 and J usage is TRBJ2-7; TRBD2 might be the D (6 bases). CDR3 length: 19 amino acids. Germline V CDR1 and CDR2: SEHNR, FQNEAQ (reference sequence). The CDR3 sequence is CASSLDDTPDWREFYEQYF. CDR3 in DNA: TGTGCCAGCAGTTTAGACGATACCCCGGACTGGAGGGAGTTCTACGAGCAGTACTTC.

CDR3 nucleotides: TGTGCCAGCAGCTTGCAGGGGGCAGGAACTGAAGCTTTCTTT. Amino acids: CASSLQGAGTEAFF. This chain connects TRBV11-2 to TRBJ1-1, with 8 bases aligning to TRBD1. The CDR3 length is 14 residues. CDR1 is SGHAT, CDR2 FQNNGV, per germline. V was clipped by 3 bases and J by 5 bases; unmatched bases: 5.

The gene calls are TRBV27 and TRBJ1-2; tentatively, D is TRBD1 (5 bases). V was pared by 6 bases and J by 6 bases, with 8 bases between. CDR1 is MNHEY, CDR2 SMNVEV, per germline (reference sequence). The CDR3 loop spans 11 amino acids. The CDR3 DNA sequence: TGTGCCAGCAGGGGGGGGAATGGCTACACCTTC. Translating gives CASRGGNGYTF.